This T cell receptor (beta chain) was sequenced for a study of blood T cell repertoires in COVID-19. For the study at large: COVID-19 samples from acute and convalescent phases originated in the United States, Italy and Spain. From T cells, B-cell-depleted T cells, or PBMCs came the material, which was cDNA or gDNA.

The CDR3 length is 15 residues. Unmatched junction bases numbered 3, after V lost 1 base and J lost 4 bases. Germline V gene lookup returns CDR1 SGHTA and CDR2 FQGNSA. In its sample, this clone was seen a few times. As handled by the study authors: Amplification from reference gene primers served as the basis for estimated nucleated cell counts. Repertoires were generated with immunoSEQ multiplex PCR, while TCRdb's copy carries only in-frame clones and drops some. V and J calls and clone size are those listed in that table; D and trimming were worked out from the DNA. The table lists fewer than 300,000 clones, around 89% of them singletons. In Seattle, patients joined the study during active infection and were tracked longitudinally.

The clonotype comes from a woman in her forties or fifties with COVID-19, enrolled during active disease. The chain joins TRBV7-2 to TRBJ2-1; 8 bases fit TRBD2. Sequenced sample: peripheral blood. The CDR3 loop reads CASSLGAGAYNEQFF. The CDR3 DNA reads as TGTGCCAGCAGCTTAGGAGCGGGAGCGTACAATGAGCAGTTCTTC.